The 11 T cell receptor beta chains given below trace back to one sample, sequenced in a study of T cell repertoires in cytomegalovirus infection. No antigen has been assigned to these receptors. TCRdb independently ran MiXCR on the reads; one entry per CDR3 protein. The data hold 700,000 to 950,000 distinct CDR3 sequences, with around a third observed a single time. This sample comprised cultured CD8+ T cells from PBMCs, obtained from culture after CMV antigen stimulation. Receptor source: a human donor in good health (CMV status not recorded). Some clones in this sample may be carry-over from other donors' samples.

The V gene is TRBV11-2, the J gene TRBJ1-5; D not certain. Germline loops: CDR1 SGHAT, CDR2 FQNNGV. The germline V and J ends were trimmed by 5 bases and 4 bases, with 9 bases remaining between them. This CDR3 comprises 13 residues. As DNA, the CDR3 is TGTGCCAGCAGCCATAACACTAATCAGCCCCAGCATTTT. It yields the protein CASSHNTNQPQHF. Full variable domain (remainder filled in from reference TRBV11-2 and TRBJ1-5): EAGVAQSPRYKIIEKRQSVAFWCNPISGHATLYWYQQILGQGPKLLIQFQNNGVVDDSQLPKDRFSAERLKGVDSTLKIQPAKLEDSAVYLCASSHNTNQPQHFGDGTRLSIL.

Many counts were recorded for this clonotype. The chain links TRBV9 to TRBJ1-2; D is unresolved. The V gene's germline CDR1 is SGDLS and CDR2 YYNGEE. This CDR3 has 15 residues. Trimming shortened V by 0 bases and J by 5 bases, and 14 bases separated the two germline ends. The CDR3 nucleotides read TGTGCCAGCAGCGTAGGCCAGGACCTTCGTTATGGCTACACCTTC. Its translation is CASSVGQDLRYGYTF.

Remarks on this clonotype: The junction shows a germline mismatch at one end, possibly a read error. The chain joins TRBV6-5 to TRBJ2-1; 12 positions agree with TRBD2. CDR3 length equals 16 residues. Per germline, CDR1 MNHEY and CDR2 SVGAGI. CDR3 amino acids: CASSLRTSGVYNEQIF. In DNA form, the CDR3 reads TGTGCCAGCTCCTTACGGACTAGCGGGGTATACAATGAGCAGATCTTC.

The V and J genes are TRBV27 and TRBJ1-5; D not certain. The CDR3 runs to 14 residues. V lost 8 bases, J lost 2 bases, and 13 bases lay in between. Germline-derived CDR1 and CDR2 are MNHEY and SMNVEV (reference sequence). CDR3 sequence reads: CASGVGFGNQPQHF. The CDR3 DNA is TGTGCCAGCGGCGTGGGGTTTGGCAATCAGCCCCAGCATTTT.

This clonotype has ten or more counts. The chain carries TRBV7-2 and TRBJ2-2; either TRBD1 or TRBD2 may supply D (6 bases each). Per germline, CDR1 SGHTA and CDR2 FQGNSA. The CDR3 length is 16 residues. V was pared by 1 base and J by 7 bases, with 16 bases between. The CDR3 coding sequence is TGTGCCAGCAGCTTAGGAGTAAGGGGGGCTTTCGGGGAGCTGTTTTTT. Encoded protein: CASSLGVRGAFGELFF.

The CDR3 DNA follows: TGTGCCAGCAGTTTCAGGGGGCGGAGTGAAAAACTGTTTTTT. It is translated as CASSFRGRSEKLFF. The chain employs TRBV6-1 and TRBJ1-4; TRBD1 agrees at 8 bases. Germline values: CDR1 MNHNS, CDR2 SASEGT. This CDR3 comprises 14 residues. Trimming cost V 5 bases and J 7 bases; bases outside gene matches: 6.

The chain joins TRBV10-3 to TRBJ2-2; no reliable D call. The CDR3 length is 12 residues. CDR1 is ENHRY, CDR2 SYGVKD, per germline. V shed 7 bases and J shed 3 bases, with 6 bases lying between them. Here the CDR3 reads CAIKKDTGELFF. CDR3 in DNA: TGTGCCATCAAAAAGGACACCGGGGAGCTGTTTTTT.

CDR3 protein: CASSFVDGNQPQHF. The DNA for the CDR3 is TGTGCCAGCAGTTTCGTCGATGGCAATCAGCCCCAGCATTTT. This chain uses TRBV12-3 or TRBV12-4 with TRBJ1-5, with unresolved D. Trimming took 3 bases from V and 2 from J, leaving 8 bases between them. The CDR3 covers 14 residues.

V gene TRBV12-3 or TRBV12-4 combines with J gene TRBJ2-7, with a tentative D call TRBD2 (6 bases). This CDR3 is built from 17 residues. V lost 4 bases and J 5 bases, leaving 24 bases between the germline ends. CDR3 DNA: TGTGCCAGCAGTTCGACCCCAGTTCCAGCGGGTCAGAACGAGCAGTACTTC. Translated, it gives CASSSTPVPAGQNEQYF.

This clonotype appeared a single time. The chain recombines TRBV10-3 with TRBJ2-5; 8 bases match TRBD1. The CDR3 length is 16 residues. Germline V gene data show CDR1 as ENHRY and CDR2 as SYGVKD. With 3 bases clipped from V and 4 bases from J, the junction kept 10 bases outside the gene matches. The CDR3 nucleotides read TGTGCCATCAGTGAATCACAGGGGGATTTTCTAGAGACCCAGTACTTC. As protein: CAISESQGDFLETQYF.

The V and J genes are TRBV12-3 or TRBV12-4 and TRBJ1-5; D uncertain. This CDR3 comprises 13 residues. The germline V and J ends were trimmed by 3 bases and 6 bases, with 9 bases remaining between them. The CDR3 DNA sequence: TGTGCCAGCAGTTTCGCTTGGGGTCAGCCCCAGCATTTT. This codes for CASSFAWGQPQHF.